The clone carrying this T cell receptor (beta chain) was seen only a few times. Trimming left V 0 bases short and J 3 bases short, with 9 bases between. The CDR3 consists of 15 residues. CDR1 DFQATT and CDR2 SNEGSKA come from the germline V gene (reference sequence). This record belongs to a study of regulatory T cells in long-lasting Graves disease. Building the TCR beta libraries relied on iRepertoire HTBI primers, and CDR3 regions underwent Arm-PCR. One entry per CDR3 protein, called by TCRdb with MiXCR from the multiplex PCR reads. The data show 450,000 to 650,000 distinct CDR3 sequences, about 16% seen once. The time point denotes: newly diagnosed GD, antithyroid drugs for less than 3 months. Generation of the TCR library employed RNA extracted from PBMCs. These data were also reused for a study on T cells in Graves' hyperthyroidism and ophthalmopathy.

Sequencing used peripheral blood mononuclear cells (PBMCs), obtained at new diagnosis, from a patient treated with antithyroid drugs. This chain joins TRBV20-1 and TRBJ1-6; tentative D call: TRBD1 (6 bases). This clonotype originated in a woman aged 35 to 60 with Graves disease. CDR3 amino acids: CSARERQDYNSPLHF. DNA of the CDR3: TGCAGTGCTAGAGAACGACAGGACTATAATTCACCCCTCCACTTT.